The rows below give T cell receptor beta chains drawn from one sample of a study of identical twins. From the 5' RACE reads, TCRdb called clonotypes with MiXCR, one entry per CDR3 protein. The sample carries around 570,000 distinct CDR3 sequences, 9.6% recorded once. The same data also contributed to another study, on yellow fever vaccine responses in identical twins.

Material: PBMCs. All receptors come from a woman younger than 30 in good health. The CDR3 runs from the conserved cysteine through the conserved F or W. D genes are given only for firm matches. Clone size is given for some rows only: seen once, a few or many times, or a class if the clone is expanded.

CDR3 protein | CDR3 DNA | CDR3 length | V gene | D gene | clone size | J gene
CASSQDRSGPYNEQFF | TGCGCCAGCAGCCAAGATCGAAGCGGGCCGTACAATGAGCAGTTCTTC | 16 | TRBV4-3 | NA | many | TRBJ2-1
CASSPRLAGGLETQYF | TGTGCCAGCAGCCCTCGACTAGCGGGAGGCCTAGAGACCCAGTACTTC | 16 | TRBV7-9 | TRBD2 | few | TRBJ2-5
CASSGGLSQGSNTEAFF | TGCGCCAGCAGCGGGGGCCTGAGCCAGGGATCGAACACTGAAGCTTTCTTT | 17 | TRBV5-1 | NA | few | TRBJ1-1
CASFHSNEYNEQFF | TGTGCCAGCTTCCACTCGAACGAATACAATGAGCAGTTCTTC | 14 | TRBV21-1 | NA | many | TRBJ2-1
CASSLGDARVNEQFF | TGTGCCAGCAGCTTAGGGGACGCGCGGGTCAATGAGCAGTTCTTC | 15 | TRBV7-3 | NA | NA | TRBJ2-1
CASSRRGASDTQYF | TGTGCCAGCAGTCGCAGGGGTGCGTCAGATACGCAGTATTTT | 14 | TRBV6-1 | NA | few | TRBJ2-3
CATSPAGFGRNLLLNTEAFF | TGTGCCACCAGCCCAGCCGGATTTGGCAGAAACCTCCTCCTGAACACTGAAGCTTTCTTT | 20 | TRBV15 | NA | many | TRBJ1-1
CASSAGLGGFDSEQFF | TGCGCCAGCAGCGCCGGACTGGGAGGTTTCGACAGTGAGCAGTTCTTC | 16 | TRBV5-1 | NA | NA | TRBJ2-1
CATTPRGKYEQYF | TGTGCCACCACTCCGCGGGGAAAATACGAGCAGTACTTC | 13 | TRBV15 | NA | few | TRBJ2-7
CASNGGNLYEQYF | TGTGCCAGTAATGGGGGGAACCTCTACGAGCAGTACTTC | 13 | TRBV19 | NA | few | TRBJ2-7
CASSLVGQGRDYGYTF | TGTGCCAGCAGTTTGGTGGGACAGGGGAGGGACTATGGCTACACCTTC | 16 | TRBV28 | TRBD1 | many | TRBJ1-2
CSVEAIGSGRSTGELFF | TGCAGCGTTGAAGCGATCGGTAGCGGGAGGTCGACCGGGGAGCTGTTTTTT | 17 | TRBV29-1 | TRBD2 | few | TRBJ2-2
CASSPSGSDSYNEQFF | TGTGCCAGCAGCCCTAGCGGGAGCGACTCCTACAATGAGCAGTTCTTC | 16 | TRBV4-2 | TRBD2 | many | TRBJ2-1
CASSLRGEETQYF | TGTGCCAGCAGCTTGCGGGGGGAAGAGACCCAGTACTTC | 13 | TRBV7-2 | TRBD2 | many | TRBJ2-5
CASSDRGGTDTQYF | TGTGCCAGCAGTGACAGGGGGGGAACAGATACGCAGTATTTT | 14 | TRBV12-3/TRBV12-4 | TRBD1 | many | TRBJ2-3
CASSRTDSVFF | TGTGCCAGCAGTCGGACAGACAGTGTTTTCTTT | 11 | TRBV12-3/TRBV12-4 | NA | many | TRBJ1-1
CAFSFPSSVGNTGELFF | TGTGCCTTCAGTTTCCCCTCTAGCGTAGGGAACACCGGGGAGCTGTTTTTT | 17 | TRBV12-3/TRBV12-4 | NA | NA | TRBJ2-2
CASSRASEQETQYF | TGCGCCAGCAGCCGGGCTAGTGAACAAGAGACCCAGTACTTC | 14 | TRBV4-3 | NA | many | TRBJ2-5
CASSQYLTNTEAFF | TGTGCCAGCAGCCAGTATCTTACGAACACTGAAGCTTTCTTT | 14 | TRBV6-1 | NA | NA | TRBJ1-1
CASSIRLESTDTQYF | TGTGCCAGCAGCATACGGCTGGAGAGCACAGATACGCAGTATTTT | 15 | TRBV6-2/TRBV6-3 | NA | NA | TRBJ2-3
CASNDGTLVTDTQYF | TGTGCCAGCAATGACGGGACACTAGTCACAGATACGCAGTATTTT | 15 | TRBV28 | NA | once | TRBJ2-3
CASSPSTPSTDTQYF | TGTGCCAGCAGTCCCTCGACGCCGAGCACAGATACGCAGTATTTT | 15 | TRBV12-3/TRBV12-4 | NA | many | TRBJ2-3
CASREGLGRTGELFF | TGCGCCAGCAGGGAAGGCTTAGGACGCACCGGGGAGCTGTTTTTT | 15 | TRBV5-1 | NA | few | TRBJ2-2
CATSRARGRSYEQYF | TGTGCCACCAGCAGAGCCAGGGGCCGATCCTACGAGCAGTACTTC | 15 | TRBV15 | NA | NA | TRBJ2-7
CASSPLGQSRRHEDTQYF | TGTGCCAGCTCACCACTAGGACAAAGCCGCAGACACGAAGATACGCAGTATTTT | 18 | TRBV18 | NA | few | TRBJ2-3
CASRLRGQGPQHF | TGTGCCAGCAGACTCAGGGGGCAGGGACCCCAGCATTTT | 13 | TRBV12-3/TRBV12-4 | TRBD1 | NA | TRBJ1-5
CASSFPGRTYEQYF | TGCGCCAGCAGCTTCCCGGGACGTACCTACGAGCAGTACTTC | 14 | TRBV5-1 | NA | NA | TRBJ2-7
CASSYTMNTEAFF | TGTGCCAGCAGTTACACGATGAACACTGAAGCTTTCTTT | 13 | TRBV6-2/TRBV6-3 | NA | NA | TRBJ1-1
CASNPGQGKTDTQYF | TGCGCCAGCAACCCGGGTCAGGGTAAGACAGATACGCAGTATTTT | 15 | TRBV4-1 | NA | many | TRBJ2-3
CASSPPQGGSYNSPLHF | TGTGCCAGCAGCCCCCCTCAGGGGGGGTCCTATAATTCACCCCTCCACTTT | 17 | TRBV7-8 | TRBD1 | NA | TRBJ1-6
CASTDVGAYEQYF | TGTGCCAGCACCGACGTTGGGGCATACGAGCAGTACTTC | 13 | TRBV6-6 | NA | NA | TRBJ2-7
CATSREIQETQYF | TGTGCCACCAGCAGAGAAATCCAAGAGACCCAGTACTTC | 13 | TRBV15 | NA | NA | TRBJ2-5
CASTPTSGSYEQYF | TGCGCCAGCACACCGACTAGCGGGAGTTACGAGCAGTACTTC | 14 | TRBV5-1 | TRBD2 | few | TRBJ2-7
CASSSSETGYEQYF | TGTGCCAGCAGCTCTTCTGAGACAGGCTACGAGCAGTACTTC | 14 | TRBV7-9 | NA | few | TRBJ2-7
CSARGERTGFNEQYF | TGCAGTGCTAGAGGGGAACGGACAGGGTTCAACGAGCAGTACTTC | 15 | TRBV20-1 | TRBD1 | few | TRBJ2-7
CACCHTGTDKNIQYF | TGTGCCTGCTGCCACACCGGGACAGACAAAAACATTCAGTACTTC | 15 | TRBV3-1 | TRBD1 | NA | TRBJ2-4
CSPSGELNSYNEQFF | TGCAGTCCTAGCGGGGAACTAAACTCCTACAATGAGCAGTTCTTC | 15 | TRBV20-1 | TRBD2 | NA | TRBJ2-1
CSARDISYEQYF | TGCAGTGCTAGAGACATTTCCTACGAGCAGTACTTC | 12 | TRBV20-1 | NA | many | TRBJ2-7
CASSHRGTEAFF | TGTGCCAGCAGCCACAGGGGCACTGAAGCTTTCTTT | 12 | TRBV7-9 | TRBD1 | many | TRBJ1-1
CASGAAETYNEQFF | TGTGCCAGCGGGGCAGCGGAAACCTACAATGAGCAGTTCTTC | 14 | TRBV28 | NA | NA | TRBJ2-1
CASSGYTDTQYF | TGTGCCAGCAGTGGATACACAGATACGCAGTATTTT | 12 | TRBV28 | NA | many | TRBJ2-3
CASSSETSGGPGELFF | TGCGCCAGCAGCTCCGAGACTAGCGGGGGCCCCGGGGAGCTGTTTTTT | 16 | TRBV5-1 | TRBD2 | many | TRBJ2-2